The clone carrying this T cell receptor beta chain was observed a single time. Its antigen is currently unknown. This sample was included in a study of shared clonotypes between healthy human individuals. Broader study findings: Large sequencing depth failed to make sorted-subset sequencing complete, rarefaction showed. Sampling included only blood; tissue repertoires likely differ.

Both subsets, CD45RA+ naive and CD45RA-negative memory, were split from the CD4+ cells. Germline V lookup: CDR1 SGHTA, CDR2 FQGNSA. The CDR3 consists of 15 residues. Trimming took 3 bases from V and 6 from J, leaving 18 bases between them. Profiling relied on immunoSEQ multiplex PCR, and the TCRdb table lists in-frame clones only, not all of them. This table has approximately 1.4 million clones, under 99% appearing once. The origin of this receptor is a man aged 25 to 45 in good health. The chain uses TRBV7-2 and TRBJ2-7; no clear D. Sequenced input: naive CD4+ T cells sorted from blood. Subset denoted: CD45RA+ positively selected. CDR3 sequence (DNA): TGTGCCAGCAGCTTGGATCGTCGGCCCACCGTCGAGCAGTACTTC. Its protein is CASSLDRRPTVEQYF.